This T cell receptor beta chain stems from a study of T cell repertoires in cytomegalovirus infection. Study as a whole: CMV epitopes, recently identified HLA-C-restricted and well-studied HLA-B-restricted, were used.

TCRdb reanalysed the reads using MiXCR and keeps one entry per CDR3 protein. The sample yields approximately 910,000 distinct CDR3 sequences, roughly 31% seen once. Study-wide points: Across the ex vivo response, the dominant clonotypes were HLA-C-restricted CMV-specific TCR beta clonotypes.

The germline gives CDR1 MNHEY, CDR2 SMNVEV (reference sequence). This CDR3 is 14 amino acids long. The germline V and J ends were trimmed by 2 bases and 6 bases, with 10 bases remaining between them. In its sample, this clonotype was seen a few times. Antigen unknown. V usage is TRBV27 and J usage is TRBJ2-2; D not certain. The material sequenced was cultured CD8+ T cells from PBMCs, taken from culture after CMV antigen stimulation. The clonotype originates from a human donor in good health (CMV status not recorded). Some clones in this sample may be carry-over from other donors' samples. CDR3 coding DNA: TGTGCCAGCAGTTTAACCCCCCTTGCCGGGGAGCTGTTTTTT. Translated, it gives CASSLTPLAGELFF.